This paragraph covers one T cell receptor beta chain sequence. Original analysis: Estimated nucleated cell counts came from reference gene primer amplification. Sequenced by immunoSEQ multiplex PCR; TCRdb stores in-frame clones only, minus some. V and J calls and clone size follow that table, whereas D and trimming were derived from the DNA. Counted here are some 250,000 clones, over 75% occurring once; the ten biggest clones make up 0.8%. This sample was taken from a study of blood T cell repertoires in COVID-19. Sequencing was performed on peripheral blood. The sequence came from a woman under 40 with acute or convalescent COVID-19.

DNA for the CDR3: TGTGCCATCAACGGGGATTCTGATACGCAGTATTTT. It codes for CAINGDSDTQYF. The chain combines TRBV10-3 with TRBJ2-3, with D possibly matching TRBD2 (5 bases). The V and J ends lost 7 bases and 6 bases respectively, with 11 bases between them. CDR3 size: 12 residues. Per germline, CDR1 ENHRY and CDR2 SYGVKD.